Each of the 5 T cell receptor beta chains below was sequenced from the same sample in a study of T cells expressing NK-cell markers. TCRdb derives one entry per CDR3 protein from the 5' RACE reads, leaving out DNA. The listing contains roughly 420,000 distinct CDR3 sequences. The source material was blood T cells: a sorted CD56 or NKG2C T cell subset, CD4+ or CD8+ T cells, or bulk PBMC T cells (not recorded which). The receptors were sampled from a woman between 18 and 75 years old in good health.

The J gene is TRBJ2-1, the V gene TRBV5-1; no DNA is available, so the TRBD1 call from TCRdb remains unchecked. Germline V gene data show CDR1 as SGHRS and CDR2 as YFSETQ. The CDR3 is made up of 15 amino acids. CDR3 in amino acids: CASTPAGSSYNEQFF. The full variable domain, completed using reference TRBV5-1 and TRBJ2-1, is KAGVTQTPRYLIKTRGQQVTLSCSPISGHRSVSWYQQTPGQGLQFLFEYFSETQRNKGNFPGRFSGRQFSNSRSEMNVSTLELGDSALYLCASTPAGSSYNEQFFGPGTRLTVL.

The V gene is TRBV7-9, the J gene TRBJ1-4; the D call of TRBD1 rests on TCRdb alone, since no DNA is present to check it. The germline CDR1 and CDR2 sequences are SEHNR and FQNEAQ (reference sequence). The CDR3 has 12 amino acids. The CDR3 here is CASVRGAGKLFF.

CDR3 in amino acids: CASSSDRTASLALHF. This chain uses TRBV18 with TRBJ1-6; TCRdb lists TRBD1, though no DNA is available to test this call. Germline assignment: CDR1 KGHSH and CDR2 LQKENI. This CDR3 spans 15 amino acids.

The V and J genes are TRBV27 and TRBJ2-3; TCRdb names TRBD1, which stays unverified in the absence of DNA. The length of the CDR3 is 16 residues. Per the germline V gene, CDR1 is MNHEY and CDR2 is SMNVEV (reference sequence). The CDR3 reads CASSLHPGDPTDTQYF.

This sequence joins TRBV14 and TRBJ2-7. CDR3 length equals 16 residues. Germline-derived CDR1 and CDR2 are SGHDN and FVKESK. Here the CDR3 reads CASSQVPLEVVYEQYF.